This TCR beta chain was sequenced for a study of cytomegalovirus exposure and HLA in healthy donors. A remark on this clone: No antigen is known for it.

13 Jbeta primers and 60 Vbeta primers were used for the PCR. Libraries were prepared by immunoSEQ multiplex PCR; TCRdb keeps only in-frame clonotypes and omits some of them. The repertoire has 150,000 to 200,000 clones, around 77% of them found once; the top ten carry 1%. Study-wide results and caveats: Earlier findings revealed that most TCR beta V segments proved productive either about 87% or about 30% of the time.

Source material: PBMCs. The TCR comes from a woman between 45 and 60 years old in good health and CMV-seropositive.

The CDR3 loop is CASSFGGTNSPLHF. The CDR3 DNA follows: TGTGCCAGCAGCTTCGGCGGGACGAATTCACCCCTCCACTTT. This chain links TRBV6-1 with TRBJ1-6; maybe TRBD1 (5 bases). This CDR3 spans 14 amino acids. V gave up 6 bases and J gave up 7 bases, with 13 bases separating them. Germline CDR1 is MNHNS and CDR2 is SASEGT.